This is a list of T cell receptor beta chains from one sample in a study of control samples from healthy donors and cancer patients. Repertoires were generated with immunoSEQ multiplex PCR, while TCRdb's copy carries only in-frame clones and drops some. The sample shows 130,000 or so clones, more than 75% of them seen only once. Material: blood. All receptors derive from a man aged 25-45 years in good health. The CDR3 runs from the conserved cysteine through the conserved F or W. A D gene is named only where the DNA matches it firmly. The size field is filled for only some rows; it gives once, few, many or a size class.

CDR3nt,CDR3aa,j_gene,d_gene,abundance,v_gene
TGTGCCAGCAGCTCGGGGAGCCCCAATCAGCCCCAGCATTTT,CASSSGSPNQPQHF,TRBJ1-5,NA,NA,TRBV5-8
TGTGCCAGCAGTTACCTGGACGGGGACACTGAAGCTTTCTTT,CASSYLDGDTEAFF,TRBJ1-1,NA,NA,TRBV6-5
TGCGCCAGCAGCCCCTGGGCGGGGGCATACGAGCAGTACTTC,CASSPWAGAYEQYF,TRBJ2-7,NA,NA,TRBV5-1
TGTGCCAGTGGAGAAGTGCAGAAAGCTTTCTTT,CASGEVQKAFF,TRBJ1-1,NA,NA,TRBV19
TGTGCCAGCACCTGGGGGTTGGAGAACACTGAAGCTTTCTTT,CASTWGLENTEAFF,TRBJ1-1,NA,NA,TRBV7-9
TGTGCCTGGAGTGTACAGTTGAACACTGAAGCTTTCTTT,CAWSVQLNTEAFF,TRBJ1-1,NA,few,TRBV30
TGTGCCAGCAGCGGCCAGACTGTAGCGGGGCAGCCCCAGCATTTT,CASSGQTVAGQPQHF,TRBJ1-5,NA,NA,TRBV2
TGTGCCAGTAGTATATCCGGGACTAGCGGGTTCCCGGGGACAGATACGCAGTATTTT,CASSISGTSGFPGTDTQYF,TRBJ2-3,TRBD2,NA,TRBV19
TGTGCCAGTAGTATTTTTGATCAGCCCCAGCATTTT,CASSIFDQPQHF,TRBJ1-5,NA,NA,TRBV19
TGTGCCAGCAGTTATACAGCAAACACTGAAGCTTTCTTT,CASSYTANTEAFF,TRBJ1-1,NA,NA,TRBV12-3/TRBV12-4
TGTGCTACGAGCCCAGCCTCTGGAAACACCATATATTTT,CATSPASGNTIYF,TRBJ1-3,NA,few,TRBV30
TGCGCCAGCAGCCAAGATGATGGGACAGGGGTTTTCAGCTATGGCTACACCTTC,CASSQDDGTGVFSYGYTF,TRBJ1-2,TRBD1,NA,TRBV4-1
TGCGCCAGCACGGCTCTGGGGGATGAAAAACTGTTTTTT,CASTALGDEKLFF,TRBJ1-4,NA,once,TRBV5-1
TGTGCCACCAGCAGAGATCCTCCGGGAAGCGAAAAACTGTTTTTT,CATSRDPPGSEKLFF,TRBJ1-4,NA,NA,TRBV15
TGTGCCAGCAGCTTAGACAGGAACACTGAAGCTTTCTTT,CASSLDRNTEAFF,TRBJ1-1,NA,NA,TRBV13
TGTGCCAGCAGCCAGACAGTCTATGGCTACACCTTC,CASSQTVYGYTF,TRBJ1-2,NA,NA,TRBV11-3
TGCAGCGCCGCAACAGGGACGCGTGATCAGCCCCAGCATTTT,CSAATGTRDQPQHF,TRBJ1-5,NA,NA,TRBV29-1
TGTGCCAGCGGCGGGACAGCGTTTGGCACTGAAGCTTTCTTT,CASGGTAFGTEAFF,TRBJ1-1,TRBD1,large,TRBV5-8
TGTGCCAGCAGCCAAGATGCCCGGGGCACTGAAGCTTTCTTT,CASSQDARGTEAFF,TRBJ1-1,NA,NA,TRBV3-1/TRBV3-2
TGTGCCAGCAGCTCCCATTTGGGAACCTTGGGTAGCAATCAGCCCCAGCATTTT,CASSSHLGTLGSNQPQHF,TRBJ1-5,NA,NA,TRBV7-2
TGTGCCAGCAGTACCAGCCGGGACACTGAAGCTTTCTTT,CASSTSRDTEAFF,TRBJ1-1,NA,few,TRBV2
TGTGCCAGCAGCTTAACGCCTGACTCCTACAATGAGCAGTTCTTC,CASSLTPDSYNEQFF,TRBJ2-1,NA,NA,TRBV7-3
TGTGCCAGCAGCCCGCCAGACAGGTACCAAGAGACCCAGTACTTC,CASSPPDRYQETQYF,TRBJ2-5,NA,NA,TRBV7-9
TGTGCCAGCAGCAACACAGGGACCGGGGAGCTGTTTTTT,CASSNTGTGELFF,TRBJ2-2,NA,NA,TRBV12-3/TRBV12-4
TGTGCCAGCAGCTTTCGGGGGGCTCAGTTTGGAAACACCATATATTTT,CASSFRGAQFGNTIYF,TRBJ1-3,NA,NA,TRBV5-6